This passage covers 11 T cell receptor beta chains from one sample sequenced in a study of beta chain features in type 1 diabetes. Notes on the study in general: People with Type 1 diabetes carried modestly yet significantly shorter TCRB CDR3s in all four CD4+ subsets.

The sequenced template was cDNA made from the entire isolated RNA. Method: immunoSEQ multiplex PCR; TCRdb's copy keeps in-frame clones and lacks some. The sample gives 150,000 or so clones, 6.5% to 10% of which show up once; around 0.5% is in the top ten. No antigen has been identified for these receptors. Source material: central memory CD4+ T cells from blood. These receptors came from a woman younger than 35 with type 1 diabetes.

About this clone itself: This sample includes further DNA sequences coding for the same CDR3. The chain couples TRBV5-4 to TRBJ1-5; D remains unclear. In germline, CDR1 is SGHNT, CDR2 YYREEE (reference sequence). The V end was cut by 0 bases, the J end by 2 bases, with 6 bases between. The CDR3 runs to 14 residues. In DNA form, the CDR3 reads TGTGCCAGCAGCTTGGGGGGAGGCAATCAGCCCCAGCATTTT. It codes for CASSLGGGNQPQHF.

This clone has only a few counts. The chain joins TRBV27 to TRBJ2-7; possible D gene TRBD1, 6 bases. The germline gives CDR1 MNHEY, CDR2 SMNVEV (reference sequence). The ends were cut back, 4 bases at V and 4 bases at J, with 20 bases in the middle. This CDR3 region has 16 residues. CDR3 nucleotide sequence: TGTGCCAGCAGTTCCTTGTCTGGACAGAGATTATACGAGCAGTACTTC. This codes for CASSSLSGQRLYEQYF.

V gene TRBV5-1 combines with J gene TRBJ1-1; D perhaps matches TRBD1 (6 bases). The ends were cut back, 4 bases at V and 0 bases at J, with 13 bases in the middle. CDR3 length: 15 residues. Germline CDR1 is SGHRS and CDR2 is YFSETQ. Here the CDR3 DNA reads TGCGCCAGCAGCATGACAGGTACGGTGAACACTGAAGCTTTCTTT. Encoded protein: CASSMTGTVNTEAFF.

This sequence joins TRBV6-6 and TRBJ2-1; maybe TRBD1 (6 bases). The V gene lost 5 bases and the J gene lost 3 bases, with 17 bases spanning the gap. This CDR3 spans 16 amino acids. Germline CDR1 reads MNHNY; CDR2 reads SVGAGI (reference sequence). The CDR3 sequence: CASSPLQRTVYNEQFF. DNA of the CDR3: TGTGCCAGCAGTCCCCTCCAAAGGACAGTCTACAATGAGCAGTTCTTC.

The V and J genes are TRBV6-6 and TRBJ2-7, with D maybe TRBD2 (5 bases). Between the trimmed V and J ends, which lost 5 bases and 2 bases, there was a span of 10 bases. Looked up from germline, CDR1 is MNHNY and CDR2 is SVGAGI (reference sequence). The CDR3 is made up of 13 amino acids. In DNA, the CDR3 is TGTGCCAGCAGTCGGACTGGGACCTACGAGCAGTACTTC. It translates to CASSRTGTYEQYF.

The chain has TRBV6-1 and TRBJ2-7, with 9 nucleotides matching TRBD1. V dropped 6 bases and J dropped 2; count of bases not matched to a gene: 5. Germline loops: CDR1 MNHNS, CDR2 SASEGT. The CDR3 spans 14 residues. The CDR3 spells CASRGQGKPYEQYF. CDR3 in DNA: TGTGCCAGCAGAGGACAGGGGAAGCCCTACGAGCAGTACTTC.

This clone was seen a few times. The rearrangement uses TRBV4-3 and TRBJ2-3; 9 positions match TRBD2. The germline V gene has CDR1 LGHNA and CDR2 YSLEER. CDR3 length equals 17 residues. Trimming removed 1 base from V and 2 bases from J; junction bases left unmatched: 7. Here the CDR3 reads CASSQAGGGVVTDTQYF. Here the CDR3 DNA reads TGCGCCAGCAGCCAAGCCGGCGGGGGGGTCGTCACAGATACGCAGTATTTT.

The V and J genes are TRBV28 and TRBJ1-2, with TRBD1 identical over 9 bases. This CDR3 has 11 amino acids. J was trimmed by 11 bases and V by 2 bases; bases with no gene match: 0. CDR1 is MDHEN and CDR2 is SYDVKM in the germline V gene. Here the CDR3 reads CASSLGQGYTF. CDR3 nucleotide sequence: TGTGCCAGCAGTTTAGGACAGGGGTACACCTTC.

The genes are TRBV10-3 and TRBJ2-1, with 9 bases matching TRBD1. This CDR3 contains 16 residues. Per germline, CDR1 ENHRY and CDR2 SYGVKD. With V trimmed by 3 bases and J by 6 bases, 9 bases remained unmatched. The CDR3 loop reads CAISDPRTGARNEQFF. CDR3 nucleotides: TGTGCCATCAGTGACCCTCGGACAGGGGCGCGCAATGAGCAGTTCTTC.

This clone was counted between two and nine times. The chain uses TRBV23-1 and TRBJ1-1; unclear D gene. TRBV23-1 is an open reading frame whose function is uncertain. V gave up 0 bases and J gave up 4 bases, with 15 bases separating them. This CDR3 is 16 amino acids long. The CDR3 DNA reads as TGCGCCAGCAGTCAATCAGGAGGAGGCGGGCTCACTGAAGCTTTCTTT. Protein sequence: CASSQSGGGGLTEAFF.

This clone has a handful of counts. CDR3 bases: TGTGCCATCAGTGAGGAAGTGGAGTACGAGCAGTACTTC. Encoded protein: CAISEEVEYEQYF. The chain joins TRBV10-3 to TRBJ2-7, with D unresolved. Looked up from germline, CDR1 is ENHRY and CDR2 is SYGVKD. The CDR3 is 13 residues long. V was pared by 2 bases and J by 4 bases, with 9 bases between.